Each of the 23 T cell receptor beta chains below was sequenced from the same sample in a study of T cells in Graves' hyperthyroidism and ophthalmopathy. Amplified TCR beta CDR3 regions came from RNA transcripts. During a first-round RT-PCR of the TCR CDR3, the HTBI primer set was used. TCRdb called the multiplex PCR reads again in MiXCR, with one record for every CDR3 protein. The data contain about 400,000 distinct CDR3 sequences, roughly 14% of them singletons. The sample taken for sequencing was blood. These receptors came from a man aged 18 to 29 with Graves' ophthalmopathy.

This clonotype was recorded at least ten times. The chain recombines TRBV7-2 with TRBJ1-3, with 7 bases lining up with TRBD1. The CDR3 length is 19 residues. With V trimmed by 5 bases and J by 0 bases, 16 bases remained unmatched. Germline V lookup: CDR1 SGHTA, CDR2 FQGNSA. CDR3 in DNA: TGTGCCAGCAGCCATACCGGGACAGCTTCTCCACCCTCTGGAAACACCATATATTTT. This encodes CASSHTGTASPPSGNTIYF.

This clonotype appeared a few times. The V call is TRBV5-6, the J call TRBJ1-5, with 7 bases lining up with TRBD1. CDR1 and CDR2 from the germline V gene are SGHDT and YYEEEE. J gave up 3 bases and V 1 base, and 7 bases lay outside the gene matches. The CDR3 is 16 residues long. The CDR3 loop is CASSLREQGPNQPQHF. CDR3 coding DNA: TGTGCCAGCAGCTTGCGGGAACAGGGGCCCAATCAGCCCCAGCATTTT.

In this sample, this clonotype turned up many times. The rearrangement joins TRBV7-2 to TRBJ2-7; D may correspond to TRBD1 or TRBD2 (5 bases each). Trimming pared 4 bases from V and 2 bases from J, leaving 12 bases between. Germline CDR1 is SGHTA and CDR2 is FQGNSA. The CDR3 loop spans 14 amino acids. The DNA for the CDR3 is TGTGCCAGCAGCTACGTCGGGGCCCCCTACGAGCAGTACTTC. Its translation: CASSYVGAPYEQYF.

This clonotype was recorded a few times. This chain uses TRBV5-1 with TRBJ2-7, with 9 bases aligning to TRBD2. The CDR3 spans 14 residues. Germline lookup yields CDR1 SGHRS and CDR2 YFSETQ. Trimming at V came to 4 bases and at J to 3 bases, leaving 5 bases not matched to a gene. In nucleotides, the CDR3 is TGCGCCAGCAGCCCTAGCGGGACGAACTACGAGCAGTACTTC. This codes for CASSPSGTNYEQYF.

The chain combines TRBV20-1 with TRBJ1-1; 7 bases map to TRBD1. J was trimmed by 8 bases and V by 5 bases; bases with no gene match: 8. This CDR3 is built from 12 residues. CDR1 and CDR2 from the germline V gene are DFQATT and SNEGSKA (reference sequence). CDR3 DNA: TGCAGTGCTTCCGACAGGGAGGTCGAAGCTTTCTTT. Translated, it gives CSASDREVEAFF.

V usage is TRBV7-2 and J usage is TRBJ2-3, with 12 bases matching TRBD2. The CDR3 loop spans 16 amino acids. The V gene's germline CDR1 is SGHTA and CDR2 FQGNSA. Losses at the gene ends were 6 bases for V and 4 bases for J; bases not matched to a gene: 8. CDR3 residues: CASSSWPSGGADTQYF. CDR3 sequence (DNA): TGTGCCAGCAGTTCATGGCCTAGCGGGGGGGCAGATACGCAGTATTTT.

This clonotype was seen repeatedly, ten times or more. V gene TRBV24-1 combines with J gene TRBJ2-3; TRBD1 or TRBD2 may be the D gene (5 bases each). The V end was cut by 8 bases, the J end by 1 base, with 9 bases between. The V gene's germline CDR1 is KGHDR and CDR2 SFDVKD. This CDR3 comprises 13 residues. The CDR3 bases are TGTGCCACCACGGGACGAGGCACAGATACGCAGTATTTT. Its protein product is CATTGRGTDTQYF.

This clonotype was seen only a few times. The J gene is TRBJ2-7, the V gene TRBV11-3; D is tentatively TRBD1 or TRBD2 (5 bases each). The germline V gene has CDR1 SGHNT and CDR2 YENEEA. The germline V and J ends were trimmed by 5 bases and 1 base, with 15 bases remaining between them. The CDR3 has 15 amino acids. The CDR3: CASSQSGALSYEQYF. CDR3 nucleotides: TGTGCCAGCAGCCAATCCGGGGCACTTTCCTACGAGCAGTACTTC.

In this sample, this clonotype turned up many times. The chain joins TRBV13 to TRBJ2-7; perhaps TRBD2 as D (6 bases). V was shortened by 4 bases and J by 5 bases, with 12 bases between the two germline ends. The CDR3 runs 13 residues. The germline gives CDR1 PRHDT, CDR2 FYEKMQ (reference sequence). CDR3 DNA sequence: TGTGCCAGCAGCTCACGGGGGTACCACGAGCAGTACTTC. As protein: CASSSRGYHEQYF.

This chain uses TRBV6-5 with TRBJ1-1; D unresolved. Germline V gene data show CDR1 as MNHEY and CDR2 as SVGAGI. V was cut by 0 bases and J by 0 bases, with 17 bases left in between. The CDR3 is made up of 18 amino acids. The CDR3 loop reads CASSYSISRDILNTEAFF. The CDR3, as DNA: TGTGCCAGCAGTTACTCGATTTCAAGAGACATTTTGAACACTGAAGCTTTCTTT.

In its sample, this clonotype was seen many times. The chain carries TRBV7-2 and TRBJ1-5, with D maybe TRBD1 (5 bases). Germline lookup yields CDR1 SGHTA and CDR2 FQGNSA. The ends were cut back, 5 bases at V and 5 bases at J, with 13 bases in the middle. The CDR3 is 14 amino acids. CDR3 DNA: TGTGCCAGCAGCCTTTCCGAGGGGCATCAGCCCCAGCATTTT. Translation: CASSLSEGHQPQHF.

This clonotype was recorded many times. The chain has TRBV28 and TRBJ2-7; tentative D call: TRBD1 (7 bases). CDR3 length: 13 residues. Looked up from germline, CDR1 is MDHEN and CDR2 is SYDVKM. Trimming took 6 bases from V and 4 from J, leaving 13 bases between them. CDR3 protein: CASREGAQYEQYF. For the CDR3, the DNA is TGTGCCAGCAGGGAGGGGGCGCAGTACGAGCAGTACTTC.

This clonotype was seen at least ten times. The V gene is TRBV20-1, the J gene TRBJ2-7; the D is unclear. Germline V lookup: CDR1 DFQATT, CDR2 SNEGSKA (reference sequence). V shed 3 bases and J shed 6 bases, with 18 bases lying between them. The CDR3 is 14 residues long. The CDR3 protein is CSASLTTFFGEQYF. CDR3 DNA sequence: TGCAGTGCTAGCCTGACGACGTTTTTTGGCGAGCAGTACTTC.

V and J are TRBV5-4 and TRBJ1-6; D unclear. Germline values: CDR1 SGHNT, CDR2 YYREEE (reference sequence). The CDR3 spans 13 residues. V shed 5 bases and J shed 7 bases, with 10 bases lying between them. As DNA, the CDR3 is TGTGCCAGCAGACTGACGGGGAATTCACCCCTCCACTTT. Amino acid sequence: CASRLTGNSPLHF.

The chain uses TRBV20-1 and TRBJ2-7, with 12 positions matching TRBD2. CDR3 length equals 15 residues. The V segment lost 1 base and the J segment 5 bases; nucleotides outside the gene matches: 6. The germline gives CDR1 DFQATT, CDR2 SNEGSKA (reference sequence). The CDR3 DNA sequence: TGCAGTGCTAGAGGGACTAGCGGGGTAGGAAACGAGCAGTACTTC. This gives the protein CSARGTSGVGNEQYF.

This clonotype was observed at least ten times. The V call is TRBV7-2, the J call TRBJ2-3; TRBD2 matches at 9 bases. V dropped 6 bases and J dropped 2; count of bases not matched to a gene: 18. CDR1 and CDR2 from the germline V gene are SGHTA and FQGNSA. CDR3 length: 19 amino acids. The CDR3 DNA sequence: TGTGCCAGCAGTCAGCCGGTGCGGGGGGGTACTTACACCACAGATACGCAGTATTTT. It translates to CASSQPVRGGTYTTDTQYF.

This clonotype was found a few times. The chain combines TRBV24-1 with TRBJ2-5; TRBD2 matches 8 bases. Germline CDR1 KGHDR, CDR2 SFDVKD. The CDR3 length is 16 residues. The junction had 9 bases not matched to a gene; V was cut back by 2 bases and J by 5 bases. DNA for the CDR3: TGTGCCACCAGTGATTCGGCGGGGGGCGTTCCTGAGACCCAGTACTTC. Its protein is CATSDSAGGVPETQYF.

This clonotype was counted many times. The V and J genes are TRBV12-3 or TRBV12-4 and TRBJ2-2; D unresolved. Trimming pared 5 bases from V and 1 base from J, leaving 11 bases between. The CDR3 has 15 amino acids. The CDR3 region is CASSPSRQNTGELFF. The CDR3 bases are TGTGCCAGCAGTCCTTCCCGACAGAACACCGGGGAGCTGTTTTTT.

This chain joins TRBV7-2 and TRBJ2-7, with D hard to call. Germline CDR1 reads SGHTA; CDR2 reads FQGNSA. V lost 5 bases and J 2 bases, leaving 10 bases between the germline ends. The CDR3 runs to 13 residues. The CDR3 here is CASSMVFPYEQYF. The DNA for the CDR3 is TGTGCCAGCAGCATGGTGTTTCCCTACGAGCAGTACTTC.

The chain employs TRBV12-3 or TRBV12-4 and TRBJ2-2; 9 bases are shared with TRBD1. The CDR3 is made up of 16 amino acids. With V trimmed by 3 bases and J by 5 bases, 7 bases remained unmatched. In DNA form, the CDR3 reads TGTGCCAGCAGTTTTACCCAACAGGGGGCTACCGGGGAGCTGTTTTTT. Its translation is CASSFTQQGATGELFF.

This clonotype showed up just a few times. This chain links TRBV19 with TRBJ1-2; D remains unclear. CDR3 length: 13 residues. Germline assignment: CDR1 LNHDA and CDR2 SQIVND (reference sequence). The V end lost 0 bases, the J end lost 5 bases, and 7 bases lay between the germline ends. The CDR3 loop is CASSIDGGYGYTF. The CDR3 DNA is TGTGCCAGTAGTATAGACGGCGGTTATGGCTACACCTTC.

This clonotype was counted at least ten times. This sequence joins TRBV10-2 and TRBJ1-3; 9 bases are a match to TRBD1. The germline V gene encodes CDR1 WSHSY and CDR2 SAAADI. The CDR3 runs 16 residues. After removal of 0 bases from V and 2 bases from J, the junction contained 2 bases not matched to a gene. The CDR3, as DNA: TGCGCCAGCAGTGAGTCACAGGGGGCGGCTGGAAACACCATATATTTT. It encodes CASSESQGAAGNTIYF.

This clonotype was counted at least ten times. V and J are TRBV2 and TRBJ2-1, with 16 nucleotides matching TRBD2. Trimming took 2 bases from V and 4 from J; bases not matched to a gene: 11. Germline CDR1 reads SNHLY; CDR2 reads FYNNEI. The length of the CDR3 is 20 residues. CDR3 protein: CASSESPGLAGGFRYNEQFF. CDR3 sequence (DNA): TGTGCCAGCAGTGAAAGCCCGGGACTAGCGGGAGGGTTCAGGTACAATGAGCAGTTCTTC.